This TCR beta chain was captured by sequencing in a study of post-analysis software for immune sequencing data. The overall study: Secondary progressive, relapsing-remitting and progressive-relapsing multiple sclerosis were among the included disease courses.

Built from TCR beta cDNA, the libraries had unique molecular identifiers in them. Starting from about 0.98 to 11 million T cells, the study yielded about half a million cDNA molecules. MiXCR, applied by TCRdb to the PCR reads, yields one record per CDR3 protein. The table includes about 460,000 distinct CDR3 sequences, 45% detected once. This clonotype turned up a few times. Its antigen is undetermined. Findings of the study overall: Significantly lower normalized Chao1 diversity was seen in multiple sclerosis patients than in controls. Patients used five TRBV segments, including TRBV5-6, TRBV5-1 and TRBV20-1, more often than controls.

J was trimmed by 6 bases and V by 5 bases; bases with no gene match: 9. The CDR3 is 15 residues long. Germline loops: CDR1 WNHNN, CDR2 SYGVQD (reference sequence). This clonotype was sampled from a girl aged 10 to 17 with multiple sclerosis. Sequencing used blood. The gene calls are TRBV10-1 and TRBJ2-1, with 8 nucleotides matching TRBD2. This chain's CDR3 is CASSPRLANPNEQFF. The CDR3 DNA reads TGCGCCAGCAGTCCAAGACTAGCGAACCCCAATGAGCAGTTCTTC.